The next 16 T cell receptor beta chains were all read from a single sample in a study of T cells in Graves' hyperthyroidism and ophthalmopathy. Using RNA transcripts as the source, TCR beta CDR3 regions were amplified. A set of HTBI primers served as the primers for a first-round RT-PCR of the TCR CDR3. Each CDR3 protein is one row after TCRdb ran MiXCR on the multiplex PCR reads. The sample includes approximately 620,000 distinct CDR3 sequences, about a sixth of them seen just once. Sequencing input: blood. These receptors were collected from a woman aged 35 to 49 with Graves' ophthalmopathy.

The chain uses TRBV20-1 and TRBJ2-2; TRBD2 matches at 7 bases. Trimming removed 3 bases from V and 4 bases from J; junction bases left unmatched: 8. Germline loops: CDR1 DFQATT, CDR2 SNEGSKA (reference sequence). The CDR3 runs 15 residues. This chain's CDR3 is CSARRSSGATGELFF. The CDR3 region has the DNA TGCAGTGCTAGGAGGTCTAGCGGAGCCACCGGGGAGCTGTTTTTT.

The count of this clonotype is one. The rearrangement uses TRBV20-1 and TRBJ1-5; possibly TRBD1 for D (6 bases). The CDR3 is 16 residues long. Germline V lookup: CDR1 DFQATT, CDR2 SNEGSKA (reference sequence). The V end was cut by 3 bases, the J end by 4 bases, with 19 bases between. Here the CDR3 DNA reads TGCAGTGCTAGTTGGGGCGAGACAGGATGGAATCAGCCCCAGCATTTT. This gives the protein CSASWGETGWNQPQHF.

The table lists this clonotype with a few counts. CDR3 nucleotide sequence: TGCGCCAGCAGCTCGGAGGACTATGGCTACACCTTC. This codes for CASSSEDYGYTF. The V and J genes are TRBV5-1 and TRBJ1-2; D ambiguous. This CDR3 region has 12 residues. V lost 3 bases and J 3 bases, leaving 6 bases between the germline ends. Germline CDR1 reads SGHRS; CDR2 reads YFSETQ.

This chain connects TRBV7-8 to TRBJ2-7; no reliable D call. The CDR3 has 14 amino acids. V lost 1 base and J lost 6, with 13 bases in between. Germline assignment: CDR1 SGHVS and CDR2 FQNEAQ. Here the CDR3 reads CASSLDWTDREQYF. CDR3 in DNA: TGTGCCAGCAGCTTAGACTGGACGGATCGCGAGCAGTACTTC.

There are many counts of this clonotype. The rearrangement links TRBV11-2 to TRBJ2-3, with TRBD2 matching 14 bases. This CDR3 region has 17 residues. The germline CDR1 and CDR2 sequences are SGHAT and FQNNGV. With V trimmed by 3 bases and J by 4 bases, 6 bases remained unmatched. The CDR3 nucleotides are TGTGCCAGCAGCTTGGGACTAGCGGGGGAGAAGGCAGATACGCAGTATTTT. This translates into CASSLGLAGEKADTQYF.

The V call is TRBV5-8, the J call TRBJ2-5; D might be TRBD1 (5 bases). Germline values: CDR1 SGHTS, CDR2 YDEGEE. The CDR3 extends over 13 amino acids. V lost 1 base to trimming and J lost 5 bases, with 9 bases between them. CDR3 protein: CASSLMTAETQYF. The CDR3 bases are TGTGCCAGCAGCTTGATGACAGCCGAGACCCAGTACTTC.

The rearrangement links TRBV18 to TRBJ2-3; TRBD2 agrees at 10 bases. This CDR3 is 17 amino acids long. Germline trimming cut 4 bases from V and 2 bases from J; bases unmatched to any gene: 9. Germline lookup yields CDR1 KGHSH and CDR2 LQKENI. The CDR3 coding sequence is TGTGCCAGCTCACTGATGTGGACTAGCGGAAACACAGATACGCAGTATTTT. Amino acids: CASSLMWTSGNTDTQYF.

This clonotype was found a few times. This chain links TRBV4-1 with TRBJ1-1; the match to TRBD1 covers 10 bases. Germline lookup yields CDR1 MGHRA and CDR2 YSYEKL. J was trimmed by 8 bases and V by 6 bases; bases with no gene match: 12. The CDR3 extends over 15 amino acids. CDR3 sequence reads: CASSPKPGQGWEAFF. CDR3 in DNA: TGCGCCAGCAGTCCGAAACCGGGACAGGGGTGGGAAGCTTTCTTT.

This clonotype was detected many times. The rearrangement links TRBV2 to TRBJ2-1, with a possible D match to TRBD1 (6 bases). The CDR3 has 12 residues. Trimming removed 6 bases from V and 8 bases from J, with 11 bases in between. Germline CDR1 SNHLY, CDR2 FYNNEI. CDR3 nucleotides: TGTGCCAGCAGATCAGGGGAAGATGAGCAGTTCTTC. Amino acid sequence: CASRSGEDEQFF.

The sample holds a few counts of this clonotype. The rearrangement joins TRBV10-3 to TRBJ2-3, with a possible D match to TRBD1 (5 bases). Trimming removed 2 bases from V and 4 bases from J, with 10 bases in between. Germline V CDR1 and CDR2: ENHRY, SYGVKD. The CDR3 contains 14 residues. This CDR3 reads CAISEGRDSDTQYF. In nucleotides, the CDR3 is TGTGCCATCAGTGAGGGCAGGGATTCAGATACGCAGTATTTT.

The J gene is TRBJ1-6, the V gene TRBV20-1; 7 positions agree with TRBD1. This CDR3 comprises 16 residues. Germline trimming cut 0 bases from V and 9 bases from J; bases unmatched to any gene: 11. Germline V CDR1 and CDR2: DFQATT, SNEGSKA (reference sequence). The CDR3 DNA sequence: TGCAGTGCTAGAGATCCGAGACAGGGTGAAGGTTCACCCCTCCACTTT. Its translation is CSARDPRQGEGSPLHF.

This clonotype appeared many times. The chain links TRBV28 to TRBJ2-1; no clear D. The CDR3 consists of 13 residues. V was shortened by 3 bases and J by 3 bases, with 6 bases between the two germline ends. The germline V gene encodes CDR1 MDHEN and CDR2 SYDVKM. The CDR3: CASSFDGYNEQFF. The CDR3 nucleotides read TGTGCCAGCAGTTTCGATGGCTACAATGAGCAGTTCTTC.

There are a few counts of this clonotype. The rearrangement links TRBV4-1 to TRBJ1-3; perhaps TRBD1 as D (5 bases). The CDR3 contains 18 residues. Trimming took 2 bases from V and 5 from J, leaving 22 bases between them. CDR1 and CDR2 (germline): MGHRA, YSYEKL. The CDR3 nucleotides read TGCGCCAGCAGCCAACCCAGGGAACAGATGGGTCGACGAAACACCATATATTTT. It encodes CASSQPREQMGRRNTIYF.

This clonotype was counted many times. The CDR3 DNA follows: TGTGCCAGCAGCTTATCACAGGGGGCGAATACGCAGTATTTT. The encoded protein is CASSLSQGANTQYF. V gene TRBV7-9 combines with J gene TRBJ2-3; TRBD1 matches 9 bases. The CDR3 extends over 14 amino acids. The germline V gene has CDR1 SEHNR and CDR2 FQNEAQ (reference sequence). After removal of 2 bases from V and 7 bases from J, the junction contained 4 bases not matched to a gene.

V and J are TRBV7-2 and TRBJ2-3; TRBD2 matches at 10 bases. Looked up from germline, CDR1 is SGHTA and CDR2 is FQGNSA. V lost 0 bases to trimming and J lost 7 bases; unmatched junction nucleotides: 13. The CDR3 loop spans 18 amino acids. The CDR3 DNA reads TGTGCCAGCAGCTTAGCCCTTACAACAGCGGGGGGGAGGAATACGCAGTATTTT. As protein: CASSLALTTAGGRNTQYF.

This clonotype occurred many times. The chain couples TRBV5-1 to TRBJ1-1; D not resolved. Trimming removed 2 bases from V and 0 bases from J, with 11 bases in between. This CDR3 is 15 amino acids long. The germline V gene encodes CDR1 SGHRS and CDR2 YFSETQ. CDR3: CASSFLPGVNTEAFF. The CDR3 DNA follows: TGCGCCAGCAGCTTCCTGCCAGGAGTGAACACTGAAGCTTTCTTT.